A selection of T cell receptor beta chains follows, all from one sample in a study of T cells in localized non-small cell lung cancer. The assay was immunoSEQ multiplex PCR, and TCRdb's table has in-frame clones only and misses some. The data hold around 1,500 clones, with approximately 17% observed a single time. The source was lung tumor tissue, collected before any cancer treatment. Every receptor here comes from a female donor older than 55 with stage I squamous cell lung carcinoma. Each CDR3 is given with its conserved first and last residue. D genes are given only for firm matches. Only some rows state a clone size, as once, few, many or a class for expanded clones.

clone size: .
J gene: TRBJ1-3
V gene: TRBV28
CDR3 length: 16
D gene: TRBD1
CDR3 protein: CATTSGQGLSGNTIYF
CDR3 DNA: TGTGCCACCACCTCCGGACAGGGGCTCTCTGGAAACACCATATATTTT

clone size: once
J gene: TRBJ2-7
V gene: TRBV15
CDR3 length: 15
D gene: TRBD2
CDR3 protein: CATSGGTSGYYEQYF
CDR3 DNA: TGTGCCACCAGCGGCGGGACTAGCGGATACTACGAGCAGTACTTC

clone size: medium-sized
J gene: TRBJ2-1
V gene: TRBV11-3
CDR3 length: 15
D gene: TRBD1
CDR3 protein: CASTQGDRSYNEQFF
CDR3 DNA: TGTGCCAGCACCCAGGGGGATCGCTCCTACAATGAGCAGTTCTTC

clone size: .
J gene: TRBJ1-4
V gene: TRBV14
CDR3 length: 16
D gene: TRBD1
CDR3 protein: CASSQDTRQGIEKLFF
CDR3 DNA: TGTGCCAGCAGCCAAGATACGCGACAGGGGATTGAAAAACTGTTTTTT

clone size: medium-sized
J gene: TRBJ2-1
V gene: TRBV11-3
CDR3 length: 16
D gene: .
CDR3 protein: CASSSGTFSSYNEQFF
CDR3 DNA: TGTGCCAGCAGCTCCGGGACTTTCAGCTCCTACAATGAGCAGTTCTTC

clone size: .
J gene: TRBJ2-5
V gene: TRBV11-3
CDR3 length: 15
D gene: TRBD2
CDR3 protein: CASSLWAGGQETQYF
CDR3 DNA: TGTGCCAGCAGCTTATGGGCGGGAGGGCAAGAGACCCAGTACTTC

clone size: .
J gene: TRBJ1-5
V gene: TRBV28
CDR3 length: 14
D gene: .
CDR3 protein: CASAWSTSNQPQHF
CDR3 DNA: TGTGCCAGCGCTTGGTCGACATCCAATCAGCCCCAGCATTTT

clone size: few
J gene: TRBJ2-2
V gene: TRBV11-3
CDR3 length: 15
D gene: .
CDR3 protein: CASSILLAKTGELFF
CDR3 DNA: TGTGCCAGCAGCATTCTCCTAGCGAAAACCGGGGAGCTGTTTTTT

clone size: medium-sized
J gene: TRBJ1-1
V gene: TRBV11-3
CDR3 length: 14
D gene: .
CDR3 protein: CASSLAPAGTEAFF
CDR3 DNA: TGTGCCAGCAGCTTGGCCCCCGCGGGCACTGAAGCTTTCTTT

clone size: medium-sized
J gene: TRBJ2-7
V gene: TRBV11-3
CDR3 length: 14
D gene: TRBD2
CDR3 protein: CASSSGLAGAEQYF
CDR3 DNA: TGTGCCAGCAGCTCGGGACTAGCGGGAGCCGAGCAGTACTTC

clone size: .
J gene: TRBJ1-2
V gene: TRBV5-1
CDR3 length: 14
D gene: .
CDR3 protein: CASSPEGAGYGYTF
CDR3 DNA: TGCGCCAGCAGCCCCGAAGGGGCCGGCTATGGCTACACCTTC

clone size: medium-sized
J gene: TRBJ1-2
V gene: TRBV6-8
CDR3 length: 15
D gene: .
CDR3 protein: CASSYGSQGGYGYTF
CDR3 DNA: TGTGCCAGCAGTTACGGGTCGCAGGGAGGATATGGCTACACCTTC

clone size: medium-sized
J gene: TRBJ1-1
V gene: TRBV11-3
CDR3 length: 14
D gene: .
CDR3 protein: CASTSSGGNTEAFF
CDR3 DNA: TGTGCCAGCACCTCATCGGGAGGGAACACTGAAGCTTTCTTT

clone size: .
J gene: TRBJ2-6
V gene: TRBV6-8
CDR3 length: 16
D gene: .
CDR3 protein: CASRHQGVSGANVLTF
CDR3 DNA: TGTGCCAGCAGACATCAAGGGGTATCTGGGGCCAACGTCCTGACTTTC

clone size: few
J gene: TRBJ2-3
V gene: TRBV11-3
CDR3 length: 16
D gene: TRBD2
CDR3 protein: CASSASPLAGTDTQYF
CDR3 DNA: TGTGCCAGCAGCGCCTCTCCCCTAGCGGGAACAGATACGCAGTATTTT

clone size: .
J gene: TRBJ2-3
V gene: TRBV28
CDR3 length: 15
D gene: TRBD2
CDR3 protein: CASRPRGGSRDTQYF
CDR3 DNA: TGTGCCAGCAGACCCCGGGGGGGGTCTAGAGATACGCAGTATTTT

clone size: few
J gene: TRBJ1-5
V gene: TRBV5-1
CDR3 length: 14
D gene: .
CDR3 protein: CASSLGGVDQPQHF
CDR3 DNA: TGCGCCAGCAGCTTGGGGGGGGTCGATCAGCCCCAGCATTTT

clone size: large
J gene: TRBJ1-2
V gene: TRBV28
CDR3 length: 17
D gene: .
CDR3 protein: CASSSQGQVPSNYGYTF
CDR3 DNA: TGTGCCAGCAGTTCCCAGGGGCAAGTACCCTCTAACTATGGCTACACCTTC

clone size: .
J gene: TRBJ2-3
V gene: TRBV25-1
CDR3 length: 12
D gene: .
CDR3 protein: CASSSSTDTQYF
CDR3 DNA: TGTGCCAGCTCCTCTAGCACAGATACGCAGTATTTT

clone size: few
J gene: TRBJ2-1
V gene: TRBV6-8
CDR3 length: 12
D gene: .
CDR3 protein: CASSVGGNEQFF
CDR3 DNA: TGTGCCAGCAGTGTTGGAGGAAATGAGCAGTTCTTC

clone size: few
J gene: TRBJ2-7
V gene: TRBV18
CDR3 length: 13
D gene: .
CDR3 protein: CASSPREFYEQYF
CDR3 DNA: TGTGCCAGCTCACCCAGGGAGTTCTACGAGCAGTACTTC

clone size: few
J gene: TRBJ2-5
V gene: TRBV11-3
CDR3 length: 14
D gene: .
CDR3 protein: CASSFGQGQETQYF
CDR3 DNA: TGTGCCAGCAGCTTTGGTCAGGGACAAGAGACCCAGTACTTC

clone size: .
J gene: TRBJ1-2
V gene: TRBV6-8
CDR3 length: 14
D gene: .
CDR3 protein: CASSLSLDPWGYTF
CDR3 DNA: TGTGCCAGCAGCTTGAGCTTGGATCCCTGGGGCTACACCTTC

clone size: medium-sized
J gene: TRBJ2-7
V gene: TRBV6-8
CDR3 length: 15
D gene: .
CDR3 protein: CASSYDLERTYEQYF
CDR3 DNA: TGTGCCAGCAGTTACGACCTAGAGAGGACCTACGAGCAGTACTTC

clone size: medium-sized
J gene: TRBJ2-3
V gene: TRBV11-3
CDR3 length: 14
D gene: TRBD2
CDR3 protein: CASSLGRELVTQYF
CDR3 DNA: TGTGCCAGCAGCTTGGGGCGGGAGTTGGTTACGCAGTATTTT

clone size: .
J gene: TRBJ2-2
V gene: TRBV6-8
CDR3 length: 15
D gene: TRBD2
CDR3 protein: CASSALGLESGELFF
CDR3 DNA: TGTGCCAGCAGTGCCCTGGGACTAGAGTCCGGGGAGCTGTTTTTT

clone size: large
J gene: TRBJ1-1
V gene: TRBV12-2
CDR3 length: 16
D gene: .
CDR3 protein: CASRLEVTGGRTEAFF
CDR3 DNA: TGTGCAAGTCGCTTAGAGGTGACAGGGGGCCGGACTGAAGCTTTCTTT

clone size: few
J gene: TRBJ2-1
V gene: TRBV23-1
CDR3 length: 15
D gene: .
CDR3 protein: CASSQDPAKYNEQFF
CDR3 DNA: TGCGCCAGCAGCCAAGATCCGGCTAAATACAATGAGCAGTTCTTC

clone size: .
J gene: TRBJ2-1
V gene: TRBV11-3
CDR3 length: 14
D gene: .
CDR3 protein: CASSLGRQSNEQFF
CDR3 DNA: TGTGCCAGCAGCTTAGGGAGGCAATCCAATGAGCAGTTCTTC

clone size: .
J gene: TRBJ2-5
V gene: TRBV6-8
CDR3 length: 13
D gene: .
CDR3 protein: CASSYTSGTPQYF
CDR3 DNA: TGTGCCAGCAGTTACACATCCGGGACACCTCAGTACTTC

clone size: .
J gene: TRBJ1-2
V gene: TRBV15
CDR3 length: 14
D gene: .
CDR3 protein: CATSRGGGPYGYTF
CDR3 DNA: TGTGCCACCAGCAGAGGGGGGGGTCCATATGGCTACACCTTC

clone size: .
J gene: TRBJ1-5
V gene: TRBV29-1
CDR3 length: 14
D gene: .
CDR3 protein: CSAVPDDSNQPQHF
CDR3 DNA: TGCAGCGCTGTGCCGGACGATAGCAATCAGCCCCAGCATTTT

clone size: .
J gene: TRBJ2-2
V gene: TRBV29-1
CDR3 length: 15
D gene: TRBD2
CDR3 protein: CSVIGTSGRTGELFF
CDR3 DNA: TGCAGCGTTATCGGGACTAGCGGGAGGACCGGGGAGCTGTTTTTT

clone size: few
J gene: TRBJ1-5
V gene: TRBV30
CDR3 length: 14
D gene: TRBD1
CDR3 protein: CAWSPGQGQQPQHF
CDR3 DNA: TGTGCCTGGAGCCCCGGACAGGGCCAACAGCCCCAGCATTTT

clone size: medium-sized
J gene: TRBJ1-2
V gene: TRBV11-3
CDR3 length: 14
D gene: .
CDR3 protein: CASSFQGQDYGYTF
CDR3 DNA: TGTGCCAGCAGCTTTCAGGGGCAGGACTATGGCTACACCTTC

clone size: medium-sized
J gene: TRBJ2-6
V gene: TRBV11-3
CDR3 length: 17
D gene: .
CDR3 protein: CASSLFREASGANVLTF
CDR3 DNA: TGTGCCAGCAGCTTATTCAGGGAGGCCTCTGGGGCCAACGTCCTGACTTTC

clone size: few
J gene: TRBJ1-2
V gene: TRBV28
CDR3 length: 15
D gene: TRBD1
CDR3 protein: CASRKGQGVGYGYTF
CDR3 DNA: TGTGCCAGCCGAAAAGGACAGGGGGTGGGATATGGCTACACCTTC

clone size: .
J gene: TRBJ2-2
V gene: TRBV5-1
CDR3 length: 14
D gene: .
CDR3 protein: CASSLEGASGELFF
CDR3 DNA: TGCGCCAGCAGCTTGGAAGGGGCGAGCGGGGAGCTGTTTTTT

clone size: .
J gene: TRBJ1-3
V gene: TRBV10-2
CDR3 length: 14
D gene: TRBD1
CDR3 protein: CASSEQGAGNTIYF
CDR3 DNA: TGCGCCAGCAGTGAACAGGGGGCTGGAAACACCATATATTTT

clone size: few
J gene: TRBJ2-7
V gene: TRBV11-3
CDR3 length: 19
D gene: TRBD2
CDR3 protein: CASSLQIRGRAPTSYEQYF
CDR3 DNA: TGTGCCAGCAGCTTACAGATCCGCGGGAGGGCCCCTACCTCCTACGAGCAGTACTTC

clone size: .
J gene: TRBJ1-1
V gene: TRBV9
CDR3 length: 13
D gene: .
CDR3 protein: CASSAAPNTEAFF
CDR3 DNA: TGTGCCAGCAGCGCAGCACCGAACACTGAAGCTTTCTTT

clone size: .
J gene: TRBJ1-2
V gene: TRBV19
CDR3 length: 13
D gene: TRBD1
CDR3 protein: CASSEGTVRGYTF
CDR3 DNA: TGTGCCAGTAGTGAGGGGACAGTGCGCGGCTACACCTTC

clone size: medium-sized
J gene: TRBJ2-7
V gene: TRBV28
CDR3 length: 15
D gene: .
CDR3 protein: CASSRTVILSYEQYF
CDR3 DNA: TGTGCCAGCAGTCGGACAGTCATCCTATCCTACGAGCAGTACTTC